This T cell receptor beta chain was sequenced in a study of molecular identifiers for immune sequencing clone quantification. TCRdb processed the PCR reads anew with MiXCR; each CDR3 protein has one entry. The sample shows some 680,000 distinct CDR3 sequences, about 25% of them seen only once. This CDR3 has 15 residues. The V end was cut by 1 base, the J end by 0 bases, with 7 bases between. Germline V lookup: CDR1 MNHEY, CDR2 SMNVEV (reference sequence). Whole-study results and caveats: One cell's worth of spiked Jurkat TCR RNA was reportedly detectable among 1 million or so naive cells. Over 99% of CMV-specific effector molecules, but under 1% of naive ones, were in clones above 20 copies.

This clonotype has at least ten counts. As yet, its antigen is unknown. The specimen sequenced was naive CD8+ T cells from blood, with Jurkat cell RNA spiked in. Subset meaning: FACS-sorted CD8+CD4-CCR7+CD45RA+ naive T cells. The chain links TRBV27 to TRBJ1-3; D is unclear. This clonotype originated in a human donor in good health. Some libraries in this study had Jurkat cell RNA spiked in. CDR3 region: CASSLFWSSGNTIYF. The CDR3 DNA follows: TGTGCCAGCAGTTTATTCTGGAGCTCTGGAAACACCATATATTTT.